The rows below give T cell receptor beta chains drawn from one sample of a study of blood T cell repertoires in COVID-19. Using immunoSEQ multiplex PCR, the repertoire was profiled, and TCRdb retains in-frame clones only, with some absent. The table lists around 71,000 clones, roughly 85% of them singletons, with roughly 5.6% in the top ten. Sequencing used peripheral blood. All receptors derive from a man older than 75 with acute or convalescent COVID-19. Each CDR3 is given without its conserved first and last residue. The order of the fields is J gene, V gene, CDR3 protein.

>TRBJ1-4|TRBV30
AWSRGIGANEKLF
>TRBJ2-5|TRBV19
ASSGVSRETQY
>TRBJ1-2|TRBV7-8
ASSLGDPGTIHGYT
>TRBJ1-5|TRBV18
ASSPPGTGTGGQPQH
>TRBJ2-5|TRBV6-5
ASTFLTGGGETQY
>TRBJ2-1|TRBV3-1/TRBV3-2
ASSQEGSGQGLF
>TRBJ1-5|TRBV19
ASSFQGGNQPQH
>TRBJ1-6|TRBV9
ASSGTGDSPLH
>TRBJ1-2|TRBV6-2/TRBV6-3
ASSYSADYGYT
>TRBJ2-7|TRBV7-2
ASSLAGGAYEQY
>TRBJ1-3|TRBV9
ASSGGSNSGNTIY
>TRBJ1-4|TRBV11-2
ASSLGRQGAREKLF
>TRBJ2-7|TRBV7-2
ASSFLAGDSYEQY
>TRBJ1-6|TRBV19
ASSIEVPNSPLH
>TRBJ1-4|TRBV27
ASSLGQGAGEKLF
>TRBJ2-5|TRBV5-6
ASSLRQVYETQY
>TRBJ1-5|TRBV28
ASSHRGLAGQPQH
>TRBJ2-7|TRBV18
ASSPERDRSYEQY
>TRBJ1-1|TRBV10-1
ASRPGQTNTEAF
>TRBJ1-2|TRBV18
ASSHEGEQVKVYGYT
>TRBJ2-1|TRBV6-5
ASSYPAGGVRNEQF
>TRBJ2-5|TRBV5-1
ASSYDRGRETQY
>TRBJ1-1|TRBV11-3
ASSLEVDSEAF
>TRBJ2-4|TRBV28
ASSPTKAGERNIQY